The 9 T cell receptor beta chains listed next were all sequenced from one sample in a study of T cells expressing NK-cell markers. Following a re-call of the 5' RACE reads, TCRdb has one entry per CDR3 protein and lacks DNA. The ten top clones account for approximately 4%, within a sample of 450,000 to 600,000 distinct CDR3 sequences. Sequences were obtained from blood T cells: a sorted CD56 or NKG2C T cell subset, CD4+ or CD8+ T cells, or bulk PBMC T cells (not recorded which). The receptor set was obtained from a man aged 18 to 29 in good health.

This chain uses TRBV7-2 with TRBJ1-6; the TCRdb D gene call, TRBD1, has no DNA to confirm it. The CDR3 has 14 residues. Per the germline V gene, CDR1 is SGHTA and CDR2 is FQGNSA. Here the CDR3 reads CASSFRGVNSPLHF.

The chain employs TRBV5-6 and TRBJ2-7; as DNA is missing, the TRBD1 call by TCRdb cannot be tested. The CDR3 contains 15 residues. Looked up from germline, CDR1 is SGHDT and CDR2 is YYEEEE. The CDR3 spells CASSPGTVLNYEQYF.

This chain connects TRBV19 to TRBJ2-6. The CDR3 runs to 18 residues. Germline assignment: CDR1 LNHDA and CDR2 SQIVND (reference sequence). CDR3 amino acids: CASSVNTKGNSGANVLTF.

The CDR3 loop reads CASSSEPGGETQYF. The gene calls are TRBV7-8 and TRBJ2-5; with no DNA, the TCRdb D assignment of TRBD2 cannot be verified. This CDR3 is built from 14 residues. The V gene's germline CDR1 is SGHVS and CDR2 FQNEAQ.

This sequence joins TRBV10-3 and TRBJ2-3. The germline CDR1 and CDR2 sequences are ENHRY and SYGVKD. CDR3 length: 14 amino acids. This chain's CDR3 is CAISGGLVTDTQYF.

The CDR3 reads CATDDSSYNEQFF. This sequence joins TRBV6-2 or TRBV6-3 and TRBJ2-1. CDR1 is MNHEY and CDR2 is SVGEGT in the germline V gene. This CDR3 comprises 13 residues.

The CDR3 here is CASGHFQETQYF. V gene TRBV12-5 combines with J gene TRBJ2-5. The CDR3 is made up of 12 amino acids. CDR1 is LGHNT, CDR2 FRNRAP, per germline.

The rearrangement uses TRBV29-1 and TRBJ2-5; TCRdb selects TRBD1, and the lack of DNA leaves this call unchecked. The CDR3 is made up of 13 amino acids. The V gene's germline CDR1 is SQVTM and CDR2 ANQGSEA. The CDR3: CSGQGPGSETQYF.

The rearrangement uses TRBV7-2 and TRBJ2-3; TCRdb's D call, TRBD1, is unchecked because there is no DNA. The CDR3 is 15 amino acids. From germline, CDR1 is SGHTA and CDR2 FQGNSA. CDR3: CASGLTGMGTDTQYF.